The next 24 T cell receptor beta chains were all read from a single sample in a study of cytomegalovirus exposure and HLA in healthy donors. Libraries were prepared by immunoSEQ multiplex PCR; TCRdb keeps only in-frame clonotypes and omits some of them. The table records tens of thousands of clones, more than 70% of them present only once. Material: PBMCs. The receptors were sampled from a woman aged 18-30 years in good health and CMV-seropositive.

This sequence joins TRBV6-5 and TRBJ1-2, with D possibly matching TRBD1 (5 bases). Trimming took off 6 bases at V and 10 bases at J, with 21 bases between the two ends. The CDR3 has 14 amino acids. Germline CDR1 is MNHEY and CDR2 is SVGAGI. CDR3 amino acids: CASRGRGAKRDYTF. CDR3 in DNA: TGTGCCAGCAGGGGGAGGGGAGCTAAAAGAGACTACACCTTC.

V gene TRBV5-1 combines with J gene TRBJ2-6, with TRBD1 as a possible D gene (6 bases). The germline V gene encodes CDR1 SGHRS and CDR2 YFSETQ. V gave up 3 bases and J gave up 1 base, with 35 bases separating them. The CDR3 consists of 24 residues. CDR3 in amino acids: CASSSFNRDTPQKVVRSGANVLTF. The DNA of the CDR3 is TGCGCCAGCAGCTCGTTCAACCGGGACACCCCACAGAAGGTAGTTCGGTCTGGGGCCAACGTCCTGACTTTC.

V and J are TRBV28 and TRBJ1-2; no clear D. Trimming took off 6 bases at V and 2 bases at J, with 19 bases between the two ends. Germline CDR1 MDHEN, CDR2 SYDVKM. This CDR3 has 16 amino acids. For the CDR3, the DNA is TGTGCCAGCAGCCTCCCGGGAGGAGAGAGAAACTATGGCTACACCTTC. This gives the protein CASSLPGGERNYGYTF.

This chain joins TRBV7-9 and TRBJ1-2, with a weak D call TRBD1 (6 bases). Germline values: CDR1 SEHNR, CDR2 FQNEAQ (reference sequence). The CDR3 loop spans 15 amino acids. Between the trimmed V and J ends, which lost 1 base and 0 bases, there was a span of 9 bases. The CDR3 DNA is TGTGCCAGCAGCTTAGGAGGGGGATCTAACTATGGCTACACCTTC. Its protein product is CASSLGGGSNYGYTF. Filled out from reference TRBV7-9 and TRBJ1-2, the complete variable domain reads DTGVSQNPRHKITKRGQNVTFRCDPISEHNRLYWYRQTLGQGPEFLTYFQNEAQLEKSRLLSDRFSAERPKGSFSTLEIQRTEQGDSAMYLCASSLGGGSNYGYTFGSGTRLTVV.

The chain uses TRBV7-8 and TRBJ2-3; 7 bases are a match to TRBD2. This CDR3 contains 14 residues. The junction had 0 bases not matched to a gene; V was cut back by 3 bases and J by 0 bases. The germline V gene encodes CDR1 SGHVS and CDR2 FQNEAQ. Written as DNA, the CDR3 is TGTGCCAGCAGCTTTAGCGGGAGCACAGATACGCAGTATTTT. Translation: CASSFSGSTDTQYF.

The rearrangement links TRBV29-1 to TRBJ2-1; tentative D call: TRBD1 (6 bases). V was clipped by 4 bases and J by 6 bases, with 10 bases between them. From germline, CDR1 is SQVTM and CDR2 ANQGSEA. The CDR3 runs to 12 residues. The CDR3 DNA follows: TGCAGCGTTGGAGGACAGCCCAATGAGCAGTTCTTC. Amino acids: CSVGGQPNEQFF.

The rearrangement uses TRBV7-3 and TRBJ1-1; 8 positions agree with TRBD1. The CDR3 has 13 amino acids. J lost 8 bases, V lost 4 bases, and 6 bases had no gene match. Germline CDR1 and CDR2: SGHTA and FQGTGA. Written as DNA, the CDR3 is TGTGCCAGCAGCTGGCGAGGACAGGGAGAAGCTTTCTTT. Translated: CASSWRGQGEAFF.

The chain carries TRBV10-2 and TRBJ2-5, with 7 bases aligning to TRBD2. This CDR3 is 13 amino acids long. Germline CDR1 WSHSY, CDR2 SAAADI. V was clipped by 4 bases and J by 4 bases; unmatched bases: 3. The CDR3 loop reads CASSGTSLETQYF. The CDR3 DNA is TGCGCCAGCAGTGGGACTAGTTTAGAGACCCAGTACTTC.

The V gene is TRBV29-1, the J gene TRBJ1-1, with a possible D match to TRBD1 (6 bases). V lost 6 bases to trimming and J lost 2 bases, with 16 bases between them. Germline CDR1 reads SQVTM; CDR2 reads ANQGSEA. The CDR3 covers 14 residues. The DNA for the CDR3 is TGCAGCGTGGGGACGGCGGGGGGCAACACTGAAGCTTTCTTT. This codes for CSVGTAGGNTEAFF.

This sequence joins TRBV5-5 and TRBJ2-5, with 7 positions matching TRBD1. The CDR3 has 14 amino acids. Losses at the gene ends were 3 bases for V and 2 bases for J; bases not matched to a gene: 4. Per germline, CDR1 SGHKS and CDR2 YYEKEE (reference sequence). CDR3 loop: CASSWTGTQETQYF. The CDR3 DNA reads TGTGCCAGCAGCTGGACAGGTACACAAGAGACCCAGTACTTC.

The V and J genes are TRBV6-5 and TRBJ1-6; TRBD1 agrees at 10 bases. Germline trimming cut 5 bases from V and 5 bases from J; bases unmatched to any gene: 3. Per the germline V gene, CDR1 is MNHEY and CDR2 is SVGAGI. The CDR3 runs to 15 residues. CDR3 residues: CASSHGTGDNSPLHF. The CDR3 DNA follows: TGTGCCAGCAGTCACGGGACAGGGGATAATTCACCCCTCCACTTT.

The J gene is TRBJ2-2, the V gene TRBV15; 7 nucleotides agree with TRBD1. The V gene's germline CDR1 is LNHNV and CDR2 YYDKDF (reference sequence). V dropped 11 bases and J dropped 0; count of bases not matched to a gene: 6. The CDR3 runs 14 residues. CDR3 sequence reads: CASSGGTNTGELFF. Here the CDR3 DNA reads TGTGCCTCGTCAGGGGGAACGAACACCGGGGAGCTGTTTTTT. Using reference TRBV15 and TRBJ2-2 for the parts outside the CDR3, the full variable domain is DAMVIQNPRYQVTQFGKPVTLSCSQTLNHNVMYWYQQKSSQAPKLLFHYYDKDFNNEADTPDNFQSRRPNTSFCFLDIRSPGLGDTAMYLCASSGGTNTGELFFGEGSRLTVL.

This chain links TRBV5-1 with TRBJ2-7; TRBD2 matches 7 bases. The CDR3 loop spans 14 amino acids. The J segment lost 5 bases and the V segment lost 1 base, leaving 6 bases of the junction unmatched. CDR1 SGHRS and CDR2 YFSETQ come from the germline V gene. CDR3 in amino acids: CASSLRTSSNEQYF. CDR3 bases: TGCGCCAGCAGCTTGCGGACTAGTAGTAACGAGCAGTACTTC. Based on the CDR3 plus reference TRBV5-1 and TRBJ2-7, the full variable domain is KAGVTQTPRYLIKTRGQQVTLSCSPISGHRSVSWYQQTPGQGLQFLFEYFSETQRNKGNFPGRFSGRQFSNSRSEMNVSTLELGDSALYLCASSLRTSSNEQYFGPGTRLTVT.

The sample holds one count of this clone. The chain joins TRBV18 to TRBJ2-5; 7 bases map to TRBD1. CDR1 KGHSH and CDR2 LQKENI come from the germline V gene. The CDR3 covers 13 residues. The J segment lost 5 bases and the V segment lost 4 bases, leaving 4 bases of the junction unmatched. This chain's CDR3 is CASSQGAGETQYF. CDR3 nucleotides: TGTGCCAGCTCACAGGGGGCCGGGGAGACCCAGTACTTC.

The rearrangement joins TRBV6-5 to TRBJ2-5; TRBD1 aligns across 7 bases. The trim removed 6 bases at V and 6 bases at J, leaving 10 bases unmatched. The CDR3 covers 14 residues. In germline, CDR1 is MNHEY, CDR2 SVGAGI. The CDR3 bases are TGTGCCAGCAGGACCGACAGGGTTCCACAGACCCAGTACTTC. Translating it yields CASRTDRVPQTQYF.

The chain recombines TRBV18 with TRBJ2-7; 9 nucleotides match TRBD2. The CDR3 consists of 16 residues. V shed 2 bases, J shed 4 bases, and the junction held 9 bases outside the gene matches. The V gene's germline CDR1 is KGHSH and CDR2 LQKENI. CDR3: CASSPVAGGPVYEQYF. As DNA, the CDR3 is TGTGCCAGCTCACCAGTCGCGGGGGGGCCGGTTTACGAGCAGTACTTC.

CDR3 sequence reads: CASSLSQPNSPLHF. DNA for the CDR3: TGCGCCAGCAGCTTGTCACAGCCGAATTCACCCCTCCACTTT. The V and J genes are TRBV5-1 and TRBJ1-6; D is unresolved. CDR3 size: 14 residues. With 1 base removed from V and 7 bases from J, the gap between germline ends came to 9 bases. The germline gives CDR1 SGHRS, CDR2 YFSETQ.

This clone appeared a single time. V gene TRBV10-3 combines with J gene TRBJ1-2; D might be TRBD1 (6 bases). This CDR3 has 12 residues. Germline V gene lookup returns CDR1 ENHRY and CDR2 SYGVKD. The V and J ends lost 3 bases and 8 bases respectively, with 10 bases between them. Here the CDR3 reads CAISEPGEGYTF. CDR3 bases: TGTGCCATCAGTGAACCAGGGGAGGGCTACACCTTC.

The chain is built from TRBV28 and TRBJ1-1, with D possibly matching TRBD1 (5 bases). This CDR3 comprises 16 residues. Trimming shortened V by 6 bases and J by 0 bases, and 17 bases separated the two germline ends. Germline CDR1 reads MDHEN; CDR2 reads SYDVKM. The chain's CDR3 is CASSPVKTVLNTEAFF. CDR3 coding DNA: TGTGCCAGCAGCCCTGTAAAGACAGTGTTGAACACTGAAGCTTTCTTT.

The chain employs TRBV7-9 and TRBJ1-2; TRBD1 matches 7 bases. CDR1 and CDR2 (germline): SEHNR, FQNEAQ (reference sequence). The junction had 7 bases not matched to a gene; V was cut back by 5 bases and J by 4 bases. The CDR3 consists of 14 residues. This CDR3 reads CASSAWDSFYGYTF. The CDR3, as DNA: TGTGCCAGCAGCGCATGGGACAGCTTCTATGGCTACACCTTC.

The chain couples TRBV5-6 to TRBJ1-6; D is uncertain. V was shortened by 3 bases and J by 0 bases, with 16 bases between the two germline ends. Germline V gene data show CDR1 as SGHDT and CDR2 as YYEEEE. CDR3 length: 18 residues. The CDR3 region is CASSSAVETFSYNSPLHF. The CDR3 DNA sequence: TGTGCCAGCAGCTCCGCCGTGGAGACTTTCTCCTATAATTCACCCCTCCACTTT.

The chain uses TRBV25-1 and TRBJ2-5; 10 bases align to TRBD2. CDR1 is MGHDK, CDR2 SYGVNS, per germline. Germline trimming cut 2 bases from V and 2 bases from J; bases unmatched to any gene: 8. The CDR3 is made up of 17 amino acids. CDR3 bases: TGTGCCAGCAGTGAAGGGGGTAGCGGGGGGCTACAAGAGACCCAGTACTTC. Its translation is CASSEGGSGGLQETQYF.

The rearrangement uses TRBV6-5 and TRBJ1-5; D ambiguous. The V gene's germline CDR1 is MNHEY and CDR2 SVGAGI. V shed 5 bases and J shed 5 bases, with 10 bases lying between them. CDR3 length: 13 residues. In DNA, the CDR3 is TGTGCCAGCAGTAAATACCAGGATCAGCCCCAGCATTTT. It is translated as CASSKYQDQPQHF.

The count of this clone is one. The CDR3 loop reads CASRTGGADTNEKLFF. CDR3 in DNA: TGTGCCAGCAGGACAGGGGGCGCTGATACCAATGAAAAACTGTTTTTT. The V gene is TRBV28, the J gene TRBJ1-4, with TRBD1 identical over 10 bases. Germline values: CDR1 MDHEN, CDR2 SYDVKM. The V segment lost 6 bases and the J segment 5 bases; nucleotides outside the gene matches: 9. CDR3 length: 16 amino acids.